This T cell receptor beta chain was documented in a study of OX40 agonist ivuxolimab in advanced cancers. The overall study: Three patients got partial responses; one had hepatocellular carcinoma and two had cutaneous melanoma.

The CDR3 contains 16 residues. Losses at the gene ends were 3 bases for V and 6 bases for J; bases not matched to a gene: 9. Germline lookup yields CDR1 MNHEY and CDR2 SMNVEV (reference sequence). The sample holds one count of this clone. No antigen is known for it. General study findings and limits: Fewer expanded clones were found on average in CD4+ than in CD8+ T cells. At 0.1 to 3.0 mg/kg, clonal expansion of CD4+ and CD8+ blood T cells had occurred by week 6.

Repertoires were generated with immunoSEQ multiplex PCR, while TCRdb's copy carries only in-frame clones and drops some. The table includes some 50,000 clones, approximately 80% detected once. The receptor comes from an adult with an advanced solid tumor such as melanoma, head and neck, liver or kidney cancer. The sample was CD4+ or CD8+ T cells sorted from blood, taken in a trial of the OX40 agonist ivuxolimab. The gene calls are TRBV27 and TRBJ2-7; TRBD1 matches 12 bases. The CDR3 reads CASSFLAGTGGGEQYF. The CDR3 coding sequence is TGTGCCAGCAGTTTCTTAGCCGGGACAGGGGGCGGCGAGCAGTACTTC.